The rows below give T cell receptor beta chains drawn from one sample of a study of response to subunit inactivated influenza vaccine. MiXCR was run by TCRdb on the RT-PCR reads, yielding one entry per CDR3 protein. Counted here are more than 150,000 distinct CDR3 sequences, about 9% occurring once; the ten biggest clones make up under 13%. The source was non-naive T cells sorted from PBMCs, collected on the day of vaccination. The receptors were sampled from a man aged 45-60 years who received an inactivated influenza vaccine. Both conserved end residues are part of each CDR3. The order of the fields is J gene, V gene, clone size, D gene, CDR3 DNA, CDR3 protein. The D gene is left open where the match is weak. Expanded clones get a size class; other rows say once, few or many, or leave the size out.

TRBJ2-1	TRBV6-5	.	.	TGTGCCAGCAGTTACTCGGTACATCGAATCGATGAGCAGTTCTTC	CASSYSVHRIDEQFF
TRBJ2-5	TRBV5-1	.	.	TGCGCCAGCAGCGGAGGACTCGGGCGAGAGACCCAGTACTTC	CASSGGLGRETQYF
TRBJ2-3	TRBV29-1	few	.	TGCAGCGTTGTAGTTGGCAGTAGCACAGATACGCAGTATTTT	CSVVVGSSTDTQYF
TRBJ2-5	TRBV5-1	few	.	TGCGCCAGCAGGCCCTCGGGAAAGGGGGGGGGCCCTCGGGCCCAGTACTTC	CASRPSGKGGGPRAQYF
TRBJ1-5	TRBV3-1	.	.	TGTGCCAGCAGCGCAGGTTCATCGCCCCAGCATTTT	CASSAGSSPQHF
TRBJ2-2	TRBV5-6	.	TRBD2	TGTGCCAGCAGCCCTAGCGGGAGGGTCACCGGGGAGCTGTTTTTT	CASSPSGRVTGELFF
TRBJ2-5	TRBV28	.	TRBD1	TGTGCCAGCAGTTTAGACGTTCGGGACAGGGGATTTAGAGAGACCCAGTACTTC	CASSLDVRDRGFRETQYF
TRBJ2-7	TRBV2	few	TRBD2	TGTGCCAGCAGGGATAGCGGGTTTAGCTCCTACGAGCAGTACTTC	CASRDSGFSSYEQYF
TRBJ2-3	TRBV7-2	few	TRBD2	TGTGCCAGCAGCTCCCTAAGGACTAGCGGGAGAACAGATACGCAGTATTTT	CASSSLRTSGRTDTQYF
TRBJ2-5	TRBV20-1	.	TRBD2	TGCAGTGCTAGCGGGGGGTCTCAAGAGACCCAGTACTTC	CSASGGSQETQYF
TRBJ2-7	TRBV6-2/TRBV6-3	few	.	TGTGCCAGCAGACCGGGCGGAGTCCGGCTCGAGCAGTACTTC	CASRPGGVRLEQYF
TRBJ1-5	TRBV5-6	.	.	TGTGCCAGCAGCTTGGGGCAGGGGCCTGGTGGACAGCCCCAGCATTTT	CASSLGQGPGGQPQHF
TRBJ2-1	TRBV12-3/TRBV12-4	medium-sized	TRBD1	TGTGCCAGCAGTAAAACAGGGGGTGGGTATGAGCAGTTCTTC	CASSKTGGGYEQFF
TRBJ1-5	TRBV7-2	.	.	TGTGCCAGCAGCTACAGGGCAGGTCAGCCCCAGCATTTT	CASSYRAGQPQHF
TRBJ2-7	TRBV3-1	many	TRBD2	TGTGCCAGCAGCCAACGCTTAGCGGGAGGCGAGCAGTACTTC	CASSQRLAGGEQYF
TRBJ2-1	TRBV5-6	few	.	TGTGCCAGCAGCTTGTACAGCTACAATGAGCAGTTCTTC	CASSLYSYNEQFF
TRBJ2-2	TRBV6-1	many	.	TGTGCCAGCAGATGGGGAACCGGGACACCGAACACCGGGGAGCTGTTTTTT	CASRWGTGTPNTGELFF
TRBJ2-5	TRBV4-1	.	TRBD2	TGCGCCAGCAGCCCCTGGCTAGCGGGGGCCCAAGAGACCCAGTACTTC	CASSPWLAGAQETQYF
TRBJ1-4	TRBV20-1	few	.	TGCAGTGCTAGAGAGGGGGCAGTTAATGAAAAACTGTTTTTT	CSAREGAVNEKLFF
TRBJ2-7	TRBV10-3	once	.	TGTGCCATCAGTGCCCGGGCTGAGCAGTACTTC	CAISARAEQYF
TRBJ2-5	TRBV2	many	TRBD2	TGTGCCAGCACTCAGGCGGGGAGGGCAGAGACCCAGTACTTC	CASTQAGRAETQYF
TRBJ1-4	TRBV6-1	few	.	TGTGCCAGCAGTGTTAATGGGAGAGATGAAAAACTGTTTTTT	CASSVNGRDEKLFF
TRBJ1-6	TRBV5-8	few	.	TGTGCCAGCAGCTTGGGCAGACTAAGCTCCTATAATTCACCCCTCCACTTT	CASSLGRLSSYNSPLHF
TRBJ2-5	TRBV10-3	.	.	TGTGCCATCAGTGAGGGGGTCGTGAAGACCCAGTACTTC	CAISEGVVKTQYF
TRBJ2-2	TRBV12-3/TRBV12-4	few	.	TGTGCCAGCAGGTACAACACCGGGGAGCTGTTTTTT	CASRYNTGELFF
TRBJ2-7	TRBV7-9	few	.	TGTGCCAGCGGGGGCAGGGGAACCGAGCAGTACTTC	CASGGRGTEQYF
TRBJ1-5	TRBV7-2	few	.	TGTGCCAGCAGCTTAACAGGGAGGGTGGGTCAGCCCCAGCATTTT	CASSLTGRVGQPQHF
TRBJ2-2	TRBV20-1	few	TRBD2	TGCAGTGCTAGAGGACTAGCGGACCTCACCGGGGAGCTGTTTTTT	CSARGLADLTGELFF
TRBJ2-3	TRBV11-2	.	TRBD2	TGTGCCAGCAGCTTGCTGACTAGCGGGAGGGCCGATACGCAGTATTTT	CASSLLTSGRADTQYF
TRBJ2-3	TRBV7-2	.	.	TGTGCCAGCAGCCATACTGGGGGGACGCAGTATTTT	CASSHTGGTQYF
TRBJ2-3	TRBV15	.	TRBD2	TGTGCCACCAGCAGAGATTTGTTAGCGGCTAGCGGGAGTATGCAGTATTTT	CATSRDLLAASGSMQYF
TRBJ2-7	TRBV4-2	.	TRBD1	TGTGCCAGCAGCCAGGGTCCTGGACAGGGGCCCTACGAGCAGTACTTC	CASSQGPGQGPYEQYF
TRBJ1-2	TRBV20-1	few	TRBD1	TGCAGTGCCGACGGACAGGGGATTTCAGGAGACTATGGCTACACCTTC	CSADGQGISGDYGYTF
TRBJ2-2	TRBV20-1	.	.	TGCAGTGCTCCGCAGGGGTTCAGGACCGGGGAGCTGTTTTTT	CSAPQGFRTGELFF
TRBJ2-7	TRBV5-4	.	.	TGTGCCAGCAGCTTGGTGGCAGGGGTAGCCTACGAGCAGTACTTC	CASSLVAGVAYEQYF
TRBJ1-4	TRBV11-2	.	.	TGTGCCAGCAGCTTAGGTGGGAGGGAAAAACTGTTTTTT	CASSLGGREKLFF
TRBJ2-5	TRBV6-1	.	.	TGTGCCAGCAGGCCTGCAGGGTCAGAGACCCAGTACTTC	CASRPAGSETQYF
TRBJ2-2	TRBV5-1	many	.	TGCGCCAGCAGCCCAACCTCGGGTTCCGCCGGGGAGCTGTTTTTT	CASSPTSGSAGELFF
TRBJ1-5	TRBV7-9	.	.	TGTGCCAGCAGCTTAGCGGACATGGGGTTCAATCAGCCCCAGCATTTT	CASSLADMGFNQPQHF
TRBJ2-5	TRBV7-9	.	.	TGTGCCAGCACCTTCGGGTGGGAGACCCAGTACTTC	CASTFGWETQYF
TRBJ2-1	TRBV3-1	many	TRBD2	TGTGCCAGCTCCCGGCAGGGAGGGTATGAGCAGTTCTTC	CASSRQGGYEQFF
TRBJ1-4	TRBV20-1	.	.	TGCAGTGCTAGAAAGCTCAAAAGGACAGTTTCTAATGAAAAACTGTTTTTT	CSARKLKRTVSNEKLFF
TRBJ2-5	TRBV6-5	.	TRBD2	TGTGCCAGCTCACGGGGGGTAGAGACCCAGTACTTC	CASSRGVETQYF
TRBJ1-1	TRBV12-3/TRBV12-4	.	TRBD1	TGTGCCAGCAGCCGAATCGGGACAGTGGGCACTGAAGCTTTCTTT	CASSRIGTVGTEAFF